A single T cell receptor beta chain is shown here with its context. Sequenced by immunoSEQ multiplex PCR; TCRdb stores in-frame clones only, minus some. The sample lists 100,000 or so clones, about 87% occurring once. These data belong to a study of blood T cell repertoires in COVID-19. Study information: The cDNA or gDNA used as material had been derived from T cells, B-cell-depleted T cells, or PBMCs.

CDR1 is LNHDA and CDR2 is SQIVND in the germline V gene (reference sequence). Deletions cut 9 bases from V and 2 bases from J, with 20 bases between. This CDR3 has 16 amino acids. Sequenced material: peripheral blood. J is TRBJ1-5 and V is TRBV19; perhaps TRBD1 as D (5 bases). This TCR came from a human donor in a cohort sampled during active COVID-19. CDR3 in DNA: TGTGCCAGCTGCCCTACCCAAGGGGAGGGCAATCAGCCCCAGCATTTT. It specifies CASCPTQGEGNQPQHF.